The rows below give T cell receptor beta chains drawn from one sample of a study of blood T cell repertoires in COVID-19. Repertoires were generated with immunoSEQ multiplex PCR, while TCRdb's copy carries only in-frame clones and drops some. Seen here are around 25,000 clones, about 91% observed once, and the top ten hold approximately 16%. Sequencing used peripheral blood. All receptors come from a human donor with active COVID-19. The donor label of this sample is uncertain. Both conserved end residues are part of each CDR3. A D gene is named only where the DNA matches it firmly. Some rows have no size entry. The others give once, few or many, or a class for an expanded clone.

V	size	J	D	CDR3	DNA
TRBV27	once	TRBJ1-1	NA	CASSLSGTGSTEAFF	TGTGCCAGCAGTTTATCGGGTACAGGGAGCACTGAAGCTTTCTTT
TRBV19	NA	TRBJ2-5	NA	CASSQGGGLQETQYF	TGTGCCAGTAGCCAAGGAGGGGGCCTTCAAGAGACCCAGTACTTC
TRBV27	NA	TRBJ2-6	NA	CASSLDSSGANVLTF	TGTGCCAGCAGTCTCGACAGCTCTGGGGCCAACGTCCTGACTTTC
TRBV4-2	NA	TRBJ2-5	TRBD2	CASSPERQTSGVQETQYF	TGTGCCAGCAGCCCAGAGAGACAGACTAGCGGGGTACAAGAGACCCAGTACTTC
TRBV28	once	TRBJ1-1	NA	CASRWSGGNTEAFF	TGTGCCAGCAGGTGGTCGGGGGGGAACACTGAAGCTTTCTTT
TRBV27	NA	TRBJ2-5	TRBD2	CASSSSGRAYQETQYF	TGTGCCAGCAGTTCTAGCGGGAGGGCTTACCAAGAGACCCAGTACTTC
TRBV4-3	NA	TRBJ1-1	TRBD1	CASSQRATGGGTEAFF	TGCGCCAGCAGCCAGAGGGCCACAGGGGGGGGGACTGAAGCTTTCTTT
TRBV4-2	NA	TRBJ1-1	NA	CASSQEAGVAMNTEAFF	TGTGCCAGCAGCCAAGAAGCGGGGGTTGCCATGAACACTGAAGCTTTCTTT
TRBV5-1	NA	TRBJ2-2	NA	CASSLAEQGGIGELFF	TGCGCCAGCAGCTTGGCAGAACAGGGAGGGATCGGGGAGCTGTTTTTT
TRBV10-1	NA	TRBJ2-3	TRBD1	CASSAGQGITDTQYF	TGCGCCAGCAGTGCCGGACAGGGTATCACAGATACGCAGTATTTT
TRBV27	NA	TRBJ2-3	TRBD2	CASSLSGTSGTYTQYF	TGTGCCAGCAGTTTATCCGGGACTAGCGGGACTTATACGCAGTATTTT
TRBV11-2	NA	TRBJ1-6	NA	CASSLDLGGNSPLHF	TGTGCCAGCAGCTTAGATTTAGGAGGTAATTCACCCCTCCACTTT
TRBV7-8	NA	TRBJ2-7	TRBD2	CASSLGTSGRAGPFYEQYF	TGTGCCAGCAGCTTAGGGACTAGCGGGAGGGCGGGACCCTTCTACGAGCAGTACTTC
TRBV19	NA	TRBJ2-1	NA	CASSIGGGVSYNEQFF	TGTGCCAGTAGTATAGGTGGCGGGGTGTCCTACAATGAGCAGTTCTTC
TRBV7-8	NA	TRBJ2-7	NA	CASSSSTGSYEQYF	TGTGCCAGCAGCTCTAGCACCGGGAGCTACGAGCAGTACTTC
TRBV21-1	few	TRBJ1-1	NA	CASFYPGNTEAFF	TGTGCCAGTTTCTACCCGGGTAACACTGAAGCTTTCTTT
TRBV5-1	NA	TRBJ2-5	TRBD2	CASGPLGLVPETQYF	TGCGCCAGCGGCCCCCTAGGACTAGTCCCCGAGACCCAGTACTTC
TRBV27	once	TRBJ1-2	NA	CASSPGQFYGYTF	TGTGCCAGCAGTCCCGGACAGTTCTATGGCTACACCTTC
TRBV27	NA	TRBJ2-2	NA	CASSLTTGKVGLNTGELFF	TGTGCCAGCAGTTTAACCACGGGAAAGGTGGGGTTGAACACCGGGGAGCTGTTTTTT
TRBV6-2/TRBV6-3	NA	TRBJ2-7	NA	CASSYDFYEQYF	TGTGCCAGCAGCTATGACTTCTACGAGCAGTACTTC
TRBV5-1	NA	TRBJ2-7	NA	CASSFTWERSYEQYF	TGCGCCAGCAGCTTTACGTGGGAGAGGTCCTACGAGCAGTACTTC
TRBV6-2/TRBV6-3	NA	TRBJ1-5	TRBD1	CASSPGQGTFSNQPQHF	TGTGCCAGCAGCCCGGGACAGGGGACCTTTAGCAATCAGCCCCAGCATTTT
TRBV7-2	once	TRBJ2-3	TRBD2	CASSPGLVPDTQYF	TGTGCCAGCAGCCCGGGACTAGTGCCAGATACGCAGTATTTT
TRBV7-6	NA	TRBJ1-5	TRBD1	CASSSGQGNQPQHF	TGTGCCAGCAGCTCAGGACAGGGGAATCAGCCCCAGCATTTT
TRBV4-1	NA	TRBJ2-3	TRBD2	CASSQGLAGGIDTQYF	TGCGCCAGCAGCCAGGGACTAGCGGGGGGGATAGATACGCAGTATTTT
TRBV5-1	few	TRBJ1-5	NA	CASSLVSVRQPQHF	TGCGCCAGCAGCTTGGTCTCGGTTCGTCAGCCCCAGCATTTT
TRBV5-1	NA	TRBJ2-2	NA	CASSLAGSNPGELFF	TGCGCCAGCAGCTTGGCGGGTAGCAATCCCGGGGAGCTGTTTTTT
TRBV9	NA	TRBJ2-1	TRBD2	CASSVEWSGLAATEQFF	TGTGCCAGCAGCGTAGAGTGGAGTGGACTAGCGGCGACTGAGCAGTTCTTC
TRBV7-2	NA	TRBJ2-7	TRBD2	CASSQRGGGEQYF	TGTGCCAGCAGCCAGAGGGGCGGGGGTGAGCAGTACTTC
TRBV6-1	once	TRBJ1-6	NA	CASSEGQGGNSPLHF	TGTGCCAGCAGTGAAGGCCAAGGCGGGAATTCACCCCTCCACTTT
TRBV5-6	NA	TRBJ1-5	NA	CASSLYRSTGNQPQHF	TGTGCCAGCAGCTTGTACCGGTCTACGGGCAATCAGCCCCAGCATTTT
TRBV6-2/TRBV6-3	NA	TRBJ1-2	NA	CASSYGGIYGYTF	TGTGCCAGCAGTTACGGCGGTATCTATGGCTACACCTTC
TRBV7-8	NA	TRBJ1-4	NA	CASSLGQFSPSTNEKLFF	TGTGCCAGCAGCCTCGGACAGTTCAGTCCATCAACTAATGAAAAACTGTTTTTT
TRBV20-1	NA	TRBJ2-3	NA	CSASWGVHTQYF	TGCAGTGCTAGTTGGGGGGTCCATACGCAGTATTTT
TRBV7-2	NA	TRBJ2-3	TRBD2	CASSLNKRGKDTQYF	TGTGCCAGCAGCTTAAACAAGCGGGGTAAGGATACGCAGTATTTT